The clone carrying this TCR beta chain occurred a few times. Its antigen is not known. Sample treatment: approximately 9-day PBMC culture with coronavirus spike peptide pools or control peptides (ViraFEST assay). Cultured CD4+ T-cell DNA underwent Oncomine TCR Beta short-read sequencing. From CD4+ T cells that had been cultured, genomic DNA was extracted. TCRdb re-analysed the PCR reads in MiXCR, keeping a single row per CDR3 protein. The data contain about 11,000 distinct CDR3 sequences, roughly 58% of them singletons. This record comes from a study of vaccination and CD4 T cells after COVID-19. Study in general: Those taking part got two shots of either the BNT162b2 or the mRNA-1273 vaccine.

Trimming took 4 bases from V and 9 from J, leaving 13 bases between them. Germline CDR1 reads SNHLY; CDR2 reads FYNNEI. This CDR3 comprises 13 residues. General study results and limits: It was observed that, in convalescent patients, a median around 90% of reactive clones arose only post-vaccination.

The origin of this receptor is a human donor who had recovered from COVID-19. Sequencing input: CD4+ T cells from blood, cultured in vitro. The chain combines TRBV2 with TRBJ2-1; D is ambiguous. The CDR3 region is CASSAYQNGEQFF. CDR3 nucleotides: TGTGCCAGCAGTGCATACCAAAACGGTGAGCAGTTCTTC.